Reported below is one T cell receptor (beta chain). These data belong to a study of Ad26.COV2.S vaccination and SARS-CoV-2 variants. This CDR3 region has 16 residues. Germline V gene lookup returns CDR1 MDHEN and CDR2 SYDVKM. With 6 bases removed from V and 4 bases from J, the gap between germline ends came to 20 bases. The assay was immunoSEQ multiplex PCR, and TCRdb's table has in-frame clones only and misses some. This repertoire shows 180,000 or so clones, approximately 90% found once; its top ten account for roughly 6%. The source was peripheral blood, collected after recovery from COVID-19. V and J are TRBV28 and TRBJ2-3; either TRBD1 or TRBD2 may fit D (5 bases each). The receptor was isolated from a human donor who had recovered from COVID-19. CDR3 amino acids: CASSKTGTQSPDTQYF. The CDR3 bases are TGTGCCAGCAGCAAGACCGGGACCCAGAGCCCAGATACGCAGTATTTT.